This TCR beta chain derives from a study of T cells in women clearing cervical HPV infection (dated by TCRdb to between 2018 and 2020). About the investigation overall: The cases were fewer than 30 women with histologically confirmed HPV16-related CIN3 or worse, and 2 of these cases were invasive cancers. The controls were fewer than 30 women whose single incident HPV16 infection cleared within 12 months with no development of precancer or cancer. Blood from cases was collected at the visit where the lesion was first found, while blood from controls was collected once the infection could no longer be detected. For cases, the median interval between lesion detection and blood sampling was about 150 days, with an interquartile range of roughly 80 to 200 days. Because only a few women had HLA typing data, the possibility that HLA type acted as a confounder could not be ruled out. The exploratory proof-of-principle case-control study was nested within the Guanacaste HPV Natural History Study in Costa Rica and compared TCR repertoires across cervical HPV16 outcomes. Cases and controls were matched on age within five years and on year of sample collection. Cases had a median age of approximately 35 years compared with just over 37 for controls, and baseline characteristics showed no significant differences between the groups. In the parent cohort, around 10,000 women aged 18 or older were enrolled in Guanacaste, Costa Rica, during about 1993 to 1994 and then followed for roughly seven years. Five blinded duplicates per group were added as quality controls, giving about 60 samples: about 50 participants and ten or so replicates. General conclusions and limits of the study: TCR repertoire richness was significantly higher in CIN3+ cases than in controls across sequencing depths, while evenness did not differ. Because the number of T cells per sample was unknown, the richness differences could reflect varying T-cell content rather than repertoire biology. By combining richness with V gene abundances, random forest classifiers separated cases from controls with an estimated AUC of roughly 0.84. The cross-sectional design could not show whether associations preceded infection or resulted from it; effector/memory subsets and HPV-specific T cells were not isolated. Lower TRBV6-7 relative abundance was observed in cases than in controls (around 0.1% versus 0.15%; Bonferroni P = 0.0008).

Points on this clone: The target of this receptor is not known. The read finishes 3 residues shy of the CDR3 end, and the germline J gene is used to complete it.

Cut back by 4 bases and 0 bases, the V and J ends lie 14 bases apart. The CDR3 holds 16 amino acids from the cysteine to the phenylalanine. The 39 bases shown cover part of the CDR3, and their frame starts at base 1. CDR1 and CDR2, per the germline V gene, are SGHRS and YFSETQ. TCR beta CDR3 regions were amplified by multiplex PCR from an average of approximately 1,200 ng genomic DNA per sample using the immunoSEQ assay. To correct primer bias, the assay used a complete synthetic TCR repertoire to set an amplification baseline. The amplicons were sequenced on the Illumina platform. The authors' pipeline ran thus. Error correction of the sequences involved clustering with frequency ratios plus a modified nearest-neighbor algorithm, after which the sequences were analyzed in the immunoSEQ Analyzer using IMGT gene definitions. At each rarefaction depth, TCR richness and evenness were averaged over 20 rarefaction repeats, and samples with fewer sequences than the depth were excluded. Wilcoxon rank sum tests with FDR correction were used to compare V, D and J gene relative abundances between the groups. Blinded duplicates gave an intraclass correlation of roughly 95% for TCR richness and an average of around 76% across about 65 gene segments. The source is immuneACCESS, and TCRdb retained only in-frame sequences with V and J called. Part of the clones is not carried over; for the studies checked, unresolved V genes explain less than half of this, and the remainder is unexplained. V, J and clone size were drawn from that table, and D and trimming were deduced from the DNA. This sample's table contains about 22,000 clones. The top ten clones comprise 4% to 5.5% of the sample.

Every participant had a single incident cervical HPV16 infection, and women with prevalent HPV16 infections were excluded. Cervical HPV DNA was detected by MY09/MY11 PCR and genotyped by dot-blot hybridization. Around 15 mL of heparinized blood were centrifuged, and the buffy coat was split into aliquots, frozen at -30 degrees C, and then kept at -80 degrees C. Genomic DNA was extracted from buffy coat specimens using QIAGEN kits. The specimen sequenced was blood buffy coat. The TCR originated in a woman aged 18 to 75 with a cervical HPV16 infection that either progressed to CIN3+ or cleared (not recorded which). The chain is made from TRBV5-1 and TRBJ2-1, and perhaps TRBD2 as D gene, on 5 matching bases. The CDR3 loop reads CASSRGRASSYNEQFF. The sequenced part of the CDR3 DNA is TGCGCCAGCAGCCGCGGGCGGGCCAGCTCCTACAATGAG. Joined to the reference TRBV5-1 and TRBJ2-1 proteins, this CDR3 gives the full variable domain: KAGVTQTPRYLIKTRGQQVTLSCSPISGHRSVSWYQQTPGQGLQFLFEYFSETQRNKGNFPGRFSGRQFSNSRSEMNVSTLELGDSALYLCASSRGRASSYNEQFFGPGTRLTVL.